This TCR beta chain was sequenced in a study of blood T cell repertoires in COVID-19. Looking at the study overall: PBMCs, B-cell-depleted T cells, or T cells provided the cDNA or gDNA that made up the material.

In the source study's methods: By means of reference gene primer amplification, nucleated cell counts were estimated. Generated by immunoSEQ multiplex PCR, the TCRdb table keeps only in-frame clones and is missing some. V and J calls and clone size are as listed in that table; D and trimming were resolved from the DNA. Of approximately 88,000 clones listed, 70% to 90% are singletons. This CDR3 spans 13 amino acids. The J segment lost 3 bases and the V segment lost 6 bases, leaving 4 bases of the junction unmatched. CDR1 LNHDA and CDR2 SQIVND come from the germline V gene (reference sequence). Sequencing was performed on peripheral blood. V is TRBV19 and J is TRBJ1-1; 7 bases map to TRBD1. The sequence derives from a woman in her seventies with acute or convalescent COVID-19. CDR3 nucleotide sequence: TGTGCCAGTAGCGACACAGGGGACACTGAAGCTTTCTTT. Its translation is CASSDTGDTEAFF.